The sequence of this TCR beta chain was determined in a study of response to subunit inactivated influenza vaccine. V shed 4 bases, J shed 2 bases, and the junction held 7 bases outside the gene matches. The CDR3 runs 16 residues. The V gene's germline CDR1 is MNHEY and CDR2 SVGAGI. TCRdb reanalysed the RT-PCR reads using MiXCR and keeps one entry per CDR3 protein. The data show some 540,000 distinct CDR3 sequences, approximately 22% seen once. These data are also associated with another study on T cells expressing NK-cell markers. As that report states: 5'RACE template switching with UMIs generated TCR beta cDNA. Sorted CD3+CD56-NKG2C+, CD3+CD56+NKG2C- and CD3+CD56+NKG2C+ T cells were the source of the TCR beta repertoires. The study sequenced eight donors, seven HCMV-seropositive and one seronegative. These clonotypes, the leaders elsewhere, also led the CD3+CD56-NKG2C+ fraction in several donors. HCMV specificity of expanded NKG2C+ T cell clones remained unclear.

The receptor comes from a man in his fifties or sixties who received an inactivated influenza vaccine. The chain joins TRBV6-5 to TRBJ2-3; 9 positions agree with TRBD2. The sample was CD4+ T cells sorted from PBMCs, taken about 12 days after vaccination. This CDR3 reads CASSSTGLAHTDTQYF. The DNA for the CDR3 is TGTGCCAGCAGTTCGACAGGACTAGCGCACACAGATACGCAGTATTTT.